This entry lists 27 T cell receptor beta chains sequenced from one sample in a study of T-cell memory formation after mild COVID-19. TCRdb analysed the 5' RACE reads with MiXCR anew, one entry per CDR3 protein. The data show under 450,000 distinct CDR3 sequences, over 13% seen once. Sequencing was performed on PBMCs or a T cell subset sorted from them (not recorded which). Receptors were obtained from a man between 18 and 29 years old who had mild COVID-19 (a few samples of this study predate the infection). Cell type and time point are not known.

This sequence joins TRBV9 and TRBJ1-6; no clear D gene. V lost 3 bases and J 5 bases, leaving 3 bases between the germline ends. The CDR3 contains 12 residues. The V gene's germline CDR1 is SGDLS and CDR2 YYNGEE. The CDR3 is CASSENNSPLHF. The DNA of the CDR3 is TGTGCCAGCAGCGAAAATAATTCACCCCTCCACTTT.

The J gene is TRBJ2-3, the V gene TRBV12-3 or TRBV12-4, with D tentatively TRBD2 (6 bases). V was clipped by 8 bases and J by 2 bases, with 14 bases between them. The CDR3 consists of 14 residues. The CDR3 spells CASGWGGSTDTQYF. The DNA of the CDR3 is TGTGCCAGCGGTTGGGGAGGATCCACAGATACGCAGTATTTT.

The chain combines TRBV20-1 with TRBJ2-1; D is possibly TRBD1 (5 bases). The germline gives CDR1 DFQATT, CDR2 SNEGSKA (reference sequence). Between the trimmed V and J ends, which lost 7 bases and 10 bases, there was a span of 23 bases. CDR3 length: 14 residues. CDR3 amino acids: CSVSPGHSTKEQFF. For the CDR3, the DNA is TGCAGTGTTTCCCCAGGGCACTCAACGAAGGAGCAGTTCTTC.

V is TRBV11-2 and J is TRBJ2-1; perhaps TRBD2 as D (5 bases). The V gene's germline CDR1 is SGHAT and CDR2 FQNNGV. The CDR3 extends over 13 amino acids. V dropped 5 bases and J dropped 10 bases, with 15 bases sitting between them. The CDR3 DNA sequence: TGTGCCAGCAGCCATCTTCAGCGGAGGGAGCAGTTCTTC. It encodes CASSHLQRREQFF.

This clonotype has more than one count but fewer than ten. Written as DNA, the CDR3 is TGTGCCAGCAGCTTACCACTAGTAGGGCGAGAGACCCAGTACTTC. Translating it yields CASSLPLVGRETQYF. The chain has TRBV7-9 and TRBJ2-5; perhaps TRBD2 as D (5 bases). The V gene lost 2 bases and the J gene lost 4 bases, with 14 bases spanning the gap. There are 15 residues in the CDR3. The germline gives CDR1 SEHNR, CDR2 FQNEAQ (reference sequence). The full variable domain, with the rest looked up from reference TRBV7-9 and TRBJ2-5, is DTGVSQNPRHKITKRGQNVTFRCDPISEHNRLYWYRQTLGQGPEFLTYFQNEAQLEKSRLLSDRFSAERPKGSFSTLEIQRTEQGDSAMYLCASSLPLVGRETQYFGPGTRLLVL.

The J gene is TRBJ1-1, the V gene TRBV7-3; maybe TRBD1 (5 bases). This CDR3 is built from 13 residues. V lost 2 bases, J lost 9 bases, and 13 bases lay in between. Germline CDR1 and CDR2: SGHTA and FQGTGA. This CDR3 is CASSLGLDRQAFF. The CDR3 nucleotides read TGTGCCAGCAGCTTAGGGCTTGACAGACAAGCTTTCTTT.

This clonotype was seen many times. The chain employs TRBV7-2 and TRBJ2-4, with D tentatively TRBD1 (5 bases). The CDR3 is made up of 13 amino acids. Germline lookup yields CDR1 SGHTA and CDR2 FQGNSA. V gave up 2 bases and J gave up 6 bases, with 8 bases separating them. The CDR3 region is CASSLQGGNIQYF. Here the CDR3 DNA reads TGTGCCAGCAGCTTACAGGGTGGAAACATTCAGTACTTC.

The gene calls are TRBV7-9 and TRBJ2-7; the D gene could be TRBD1 or TRBD2 (6 bases each). V was trimmed by 4 bases and J by 2 bases, leaving 15 bases between them. Germline V gene sequence: CDR1 SEHNR, CDR2 FQNEAQ (reference sequence). This CDR3 is built from 15 residues. As DNA, the CDR3 is TGTGCCAGCAGCTCTGGAGGGGACACGACCTACGAGCAGTACTTC. Amino acids: CASSSGGDTTYEQYF.

The chain employs TRBV12-3 or TRBV12-4 and TRBJ2-1, with no clear D. The CDR3 extends over 13 amino acids. The ends were cut back, 8 bases at V and 8 bases at J, with 16 bases in the middle. CDR3 amino acids: CASRTPNGDEQFF. CDR3 nucleotides: TGTGCCAGCCGGACGCCAAACGGCGATGAGCAGTTCTTC.

The chain employs TRBV12-3 or TRBV12-4 and TRBJ2-5, with 8 bases lining up with TRBD2. V lost 7 bases to trimming and J lost 1 base; unmatched junction nucleotides: 2. This CDR3 contains 13 residues. The CDR3 protein is CASNGGAQETQYF. The CDR3 nucleotides read TGTGCCAGCAACGGGGGGGCCCAAGAGACCCAGTACTTC.

The chain has TRBV11-3 and TRBJ1-2, with D possibly matching TRBD1 (6 bases). Trimming took 5 bases from V and 6 from J, leaving 19 bases between them. The CDR3 length is 15 residues. Germline V CDR1 and CDR2: SGHNT, YENEEA. CDR3 amino acids: CASSGNGGGLDGYTF. In DNA form, the CDR3 reads TGTGCCAGCAGCGGCAACGGGGGGGGGCTTGATGGCTACACCTTC. Using reference TRBV11-3 and TRBJ1-2 for the parts outside the CDR3, the full variable domain is EAGVVQSPRYKIIEKKQPVAFWCNPISGHNTLYWYLQNLGQGPELLIRYENEEAVDDSQLPKDRFSAERLKGVDSTLKIQPAELGDSAVYLCASSGNGGGLDGYTFGSGTRLTVV.

The chain joins TRBV29-1 to TRBJ1-2; no definite D call. Trimming took off 2 bases at V and 8 bases at J, with 9 bases between the two ends. CDR3 size: 11 residues. Germline V CDR1 and CDR2: SQVTM, ANQGSEA. The CDR3 here is CSVERTGGYTF. CDR3 DNA sequence: TGCAGCGTTGAACGCACGGGAGGCTACACCTTC.

This clonotype was seen a few times. CDR3 in amino acids: CASSLLEAKNIQYF. The CDR3 DNA is TGTGCCAGCAGTTTACTGGAAGCCAAAAACATTCAGTACTTC. This sequence joins TRBV12-3 or TRBV12-4 and TRBJ2-4; no clear D gene. This CDR3 is 14 amino acids long. Trimming removed 2 bases from V and 0 bases from J, with 5 bases in between.

This clonotype was counted a few times. The chain carries TRBV12-3 or TRBV12-4 and TRBJ1-2; D perhaps matches TRBD1 (6 bases). The V and J ends lost 5 bases and 8 bases respectively, with 18 bases between them. CDR3 length: 14 amino acids. CDR3 DNA: TGTGCCAGCAGTGCATATCAGGGGACGGGAGGCTACACCTTC. Residues: CASSAYQGTGGYTF.

This clonotype was found a few times. This rearrangement joins TRBV11-3 to TRBJ1-2, with no clear D. The ends were cut back, 3 bases at V and 7 bases at J, with 15 bases in the middle. CDR1 SGHNT and CDR2 YENEEA come from the germline V gene. The CDR3 contains 14 residues. CDR3 nucleotides: TGTGCCAGCAGCTTGTCTCCCGGGGATACTGGCTACACCTTC. Protein: CASSLSPGDTGYTF.

This clonotype has just a few counts. The V and J genes are TRBV29-1 and TRBJ1-3; tentative D call: TRBD1 (5 bases). The CDR3 extends over 15 amino acids. Germline V gives CDR1 SQVTM, CDR2 ANQGSEA. Trimming left V 0 bases short and J 2 bases short, with 11 bases between. CDR3: CSVEEGDGPGNTIYF. CDR3 bases: TGCAGCGTTGAAGAAGGGGATGGGCCTGGAAACACCATATATTTT.

The V call is TRBV6-5, the J call TRBJ1-1; 7 bases agree with TRBD1. With 2 bases clipped from V and 4 bases from J, the junction kept 7 bases outside the gene matches. The CDR3 loop spans 15 amino acids. CDR1 is MNHEY, CDR2 SVGAGI, per germline. CDR3 nucleotide sequence: TGTGCCAGCAGTTACGGCGGGACAGCTAGCACTGAAGCTTTCTTT. This encodes CASSYGGTASTEAFF.

V is TRBV25-1 and J is TRBJ2-7, with D hard to call. V lost 10 bases, J lost 0 bases, and 10 bases lay in between. This CDR3 contains 12 residues. Germline V gene sequence: CDR1 MGHDK, CDR2 SYGVNS. The CDR3 region is CATQTVSYEQYF. The CDR3 DNA sequence: TGTGCCACCCAGACGGTCTCCTACGAGCAGTACTTC.

This clonotype turned up a few times. The chain has TRBV7-2 and TRBJ2-3, with D possibly matching TRBD2 (6 bases). The germline gives CDR1 SGHTA, CDR2 FQGNSA. V lost 5 bases and J lost 3, with 21 bases in between. The CDR3 extends over 17 amino acids. As DNA, the CDR3 is TGTGCCAGCAGCCCGATGGAGCGGGTATCTTGGACAGATACGCAGTATTTT. It is translated as CASSPMERVSWTDTQYF. Variable domain in full (rest from reference TRBV7-2 and TRBJ2-3): GAGVSQSPSNKVTEKGKDVELRCDPISGHTALYWYRQSLGQGLEFLIYFQGNSAPDKSGLPSDRFSAERTGGSVSTLTIQRTQQEDSAVYLCASSPMERVSWTDTQYFGPGTRLTVL.

The rearrangement joins TRBV28 to TRBJ1-1; 7 bases agree with TRBD1. The trim removed 6 bases at V and 9 bases at J, leaving 10 bases unmatched. CDR1 is MDHEN and CDR2 is SYDVKM in the germline V gene. The CDR3 runs 13 residues. Written as DNA, the CDR3 is TGTGCCAGCAGCCAAAACCAACAGGGGAAAGCTTTCTTT. Translating it yields CASSQNQQGKAFF.

This clonotype was counted a few times. The V and J genes are TRBV11-2 and TRBJ1-1; D call uncertain. V was trimmed by 2 bases and J by 5 bases, leaving 6 bases between them. This CDR3 is built from 12 residues. Germline V gives CDR1 SGHAT, CDR2 FQNNGV. This CDR3 reads CASSLLETEAFF. The CDR3 DNA reads TGTGCCAGCAGCTTATTAGAAACTGAAGCTTTCTTT. Looking up the rest from reference TRBV11-2 and TRBJ1-1 gives the full variable domain: EAGVAQSPRYKIIEKRQSVAFWCNPISGHATLYWYQQILGQGPKLLIQFQNNGVVDDSQLPKDRFSAERLKGVDSTLKIQPAKLEDSAVYLCASSLLETEAFFGQGTRLTVV.

This chain uses TRBV28 with TRBJ2-1; 11 bases map to TRBD1. This CDR3 contains 15 residues. The germline V gene has CDR1 MDHEN and CDR2 SYDVKM. The V gene end was trimmed by 6 bases and the J gene end by 4 bases; junction bases not matched to a gene: 5. CDR3: CASRPGTGGYNEQFF. The CDR3 DNA reads as TGTGCCAGCAGACCCGGGACAGGGGGTTACAATGAGCAGTTCTTC.

This clonotype was observed at least ten times. The chain links TRBV2 to TRBJ2-6; no clear D gene. The V gene lost 3 bases and the J gene lost 4 bases, with 7 bases spanning the gap. Germline loops: CDR1 SNHLY, CDR2 FYNNEI. This CDR3 has 14 residues. This CDR3 is CASSDRSGANVLTF. The DNA for the CDR3 is TGTGCCAGCAGTGACAGGTCCGGGGCCAACGTCCTGACTTTC.

This clonotype came up many times. The chain links TRBV7-6 to TRBJ2-5, with 12 nucleotides matching TRBD2. V gave up 5 bases and J gave up 5 bases; unmatched junction bases: 3. This CDR3 has 14 amino acids. CDR1 and CDR2 (germline): SGHVS, FNYEAQ. The CDR3 DNA is TGTGCCAGCAGCCGGACTAGCGGGGATGAGACCCAGTACTTC. Its protein is CASSRTSGDETQYF.

In its sample, this clonotype was seen a few times. The CDR3: CASSQSSVETQYF. CDR3 sequence (DNA): TGTGCCAGCAGCCAATCTTCCGTCGAGACCCAGTACTTC. The chain carries TRBV3-1 and TRBJ2-5; the D is unclear. CDR3 length: 13 amino acids. Germline CDR1 reads LGHDT; CDR2 reads YNNKEL (reference sequence). Trimming removed 2 bases from V and 5 bases from J, with 9 bases in between.

There are a few counts of this clonotype. The chain carries TRBV20-1 and TRBJ2-1, with 15 positions matching TRBD2. Per the germline V gene, CDR1 is DFQATT and CDR2 is SNEGSKA (reference sequence). V shed 5 bases and J 7 bases; nucleotides not matched to a gene: 9. This CDR3 has 16 residues. The DNA of the CDR3 is TGCAGTGCTGCTCGGACTAGCGGGGGGGCTGGAAATGAGCAGTTCTTC. Its protein is CSAARTSGGAGNEQFF.

The chain is built from TRBV6-5 and TRBJ2-7; TRBD1 agrees at 7 bases. The CDR3 contains 14 residues. Germline V gives CDR1 MNHEY, CDR2 SVGAGI. The trim removed 6 bases at V and 0 bases at J, leaving 5 bases unmatched. In DNA, the CDR3 is TGTGCCAGCAGAACGACAGGGAGCTCCTACGAGCAGTACGTC. Amino acids: CASRTTGSSYEQYV.